This T cell receptor beta chain emerged from a study of blood T cell repertoires in COVID-19. The V end lost 1 base, the J end lost 0 bases, and 7 bases lay between the germline ends. The CDR3 contains 15 residues. CDR1 is LGHNA and CDR2 is YNFKEQ in the germline V gene. The data were produced by immunoSEQ multiplex PCR, yet TCRdb's version contains in-frame clones alone and is incomplete. The top ten clones hold approximately 10% of a sample with under 200,000 clones, roughly nine tenths of them seen once. The sequence was collected from a woman aged 55-69 years with COVID-19, enrolled during active disease. The chain joins TRBV4-2 to TRBJ2-1; no definite D call. The sequenced material came from peripheral blood. The CDR3 sequence is CASSQATSSYNEQFF. For the CDR3, the DNA is TGTGCCAGCAGCCAAGCGACAAGCTCCTACAATGAGCAGTTCTTC.